These T cell receptor beta chains were read from a single sample in a study of cytomegalovirus exposure and HLA in healthy donors. The repertoire was sequenced with immunoSEQ multiplex PCR; TCRdb's copy has only in-frame clones and lacks some. The sample has 100,000 or so clones; 83% are singletons. The sample comprised PBMCs. The receptor source for this set is a man aged 18 to 29 in good health and CMV-seronegative. Both conserved end residues are trimmed from each CDR3. D genes are given only for firm matches.

v_call	j_call	d_call	cdr3_aa
TRBV27	TRBJ2-4	NA	APFGLAKNIQY
TRBV29-1	TRBJ1-2	NA	SVLGGGYT
TRBV5-1	TRBJ1-1	NA	ASSRDTNTEAF
TRBV9	TRBJ2-7	TRBD1	ASSAPGQGYEQY
TRBV19	TRBJ1-2	TRBD1	ASTTDRARYGYT
TRBV5-4	TRBJ2-3	TRBD2	ASSQDHLAGGPSTDTQY
TRBV6-1	TRBJ2-1	NA	ASRTMGNEQF
TRBV6-6	TRBJ1-2	NA	ASRPPTGGDGYT
TRBV29-1	TRBJ1-1	NA	SYETPGTEAF
TRBV7-8	TRBJ2-7	NA	ASSLTGNEQY
TRBV14	TRBJ1-1	NA	ASSQALNTEAF
TRBV7-8	TRBJ2-7	TRBD1	ASSLNMAGGLSYEQY
TRBV5-6	TRBJ2-7	TRBD2	ASSFLASGDGREQY
TRBV9	TRBJ2-2	TRBD2	ASRPSGREDGELF
TRBV29-1	TRBJ1-2	NA	TPFGSRGYGYT
TRBV5-6	TRBJ1-5	NA	ASSVQGRSAQH
TRBV5-1	TRBJ2-1	TRBD2	ASSLLGLVVHNEQF
TRBV5-4	TRBJ2-7	TRBD1	ASSFWVPGTAMGDEQY
TRBV29-1	TRBJ2-7	TRBD1	SVEDRPLGQY
TRBV9	TRBJ2-3	TRBD2	ASSAGLAGAVDTQY
TRBV18	TRBJ2-7	NA	ASSPLPGVYSYEQY
TRBV5-4	TRBJ1-3	TRBD1	ASSLGDRASGNTIY
TRBV5-1	TRBJ1-5	TRBD1	ARSLTGASNQPQH
TRBV14	TRBJ1-1	NA	ASSQGGLPNTEAF
TRBV7-2	TRBJ2-7	TRBD2	ASSQDPAGAYEQY
TRBV27	TRBJ2-7	NA	ASSLSGGTAYEQY
TRBV25-1	TRBJ2-1	TRBD2	ASRKSGTGNEQF
TRBV6-6	TRBJ2-7	NA	ASSSGSGTYEQY
TRBV5-5	NA	TRBD1	ASSWGQGIGEQY
TRBV19	TRBJ2-7	NA	ASRGSSGVPYEQY
TRBV5-1	TRBJ2-5	NA	ASSLSGETQY
TRBV27	TRBJ2-6	TRBD1	ASSSGQFSGANVLT
TRBV19	TRBJ1-1	NA	ASQSGGQIAEAF
TRBV25-1	TRBJ2-3	NA	ASSAWAPTDTQY
TRBV7-2	TRBJ1-5	NA	ASSLASNQPQH
TRBV4-2	TRBJ1-3	TRBD1	ASSPGQGEVNTIY
TRBV5-1	TRBJ2-7	NA	ASSLAPVSYEQY
TRBV5-4	TRBJ2-7	NA	AGSLGGRLVGEQY
TRBV4-1	TRBJ1-2	NA	ASSQGGDRMGGYT
TRBV6-4	TRBJ2-1	NA	ASSYGENNEQF
TRBV7-2	TRBJ1-1	NA	ASSLDSGLFSEAF
TRBV7-6	TRBJ1-2	TRBD1	ASSFGGTGDGYT
TRBV6-5	TRBJ2-3	NA	ASRRGLYTDTQY
TRBV4-2	TRBJ1-1	NA	ASSQDGEGLDTEAF
TRBV4-1	TRBJ2-3	TRBD2	ASSQDNPQLAVETDTQY
TRBV28	TRBJ1-2	NA	ASSSPGAGDYGYT
TRBV6-1	TRBJ2-7	NA	ASSEPFFTRDSGYEQY
TRBV4-1	TRBJ2-1	TRBD2	ASSPGRDNEQF
TRBV5-6	TRBJ2-3	TRBD2	ASSTRLAGGSTDTQY
TRBV7-2	TRBJ2-7	TRBD2	ASSLVPAAGVEQY
TRBV9	TRBJ1-2	TRBD1	ASSEGTGGNYGYT
TRBV7-3	TRBJ2-7	NA	ASSLKHSYEQY